A single T cell receptor beta chain is shown here with its context. Its antigen is unidentified. cDNA molecules, individually, were tagged with unique molecular identifiers. TCRdb ran MiXCR on the 5' RACE reads and lists one entry per CDR3 protein. The table lists approximately 75,000 distinct CDR3 sequences, roughly 15% of them singletons. V was clipped by 1 base and J by 10 bases, with 17 bases between them. Germline loops: CDR1 SGHNT, CDR2 YENEEA. The CDR3 contains 15 residues. This specimen belongs to a study of early T cells in non-severe SARS-CoV-2 infection. Looking at the study overall: Sequenced bulk RNA came from whole blood that was unsorted, and chains were unpaired. Broader study findings: CD4 and private specificities were missed by VDJdb matching, which favored anti-spike CD8 responses.

The TCR originated in an adult who was a healthcare worker with PCR-confirmed SARS-CoV-2 infection or an uninfected control (not recorded which). Specimen: whole blood, collected at baseline. The V gene is TRBV11-3, the J gene TRBJ2-1; tentative D call: TRBD2 (5 bases). In DNA, the CDR3 is TGTGCCAGCAGCTTAGGATCTAGCAGAGGAACCGAGCAGTTCTTC. Translating it yields CASSLGSSRGTEQFF.